These T cell receptor beta chains were read from a single sample in a study of control samples from healthy donors and cancer patients. The repertoire was sequenced with immunoSEQ multiplex PCR; TCRdb's copy has only in-frame clones and lacks some. Among tens of thousands of clones listed, roughly 84% were seen once. The source material was blood. The receptor source for this set is a man aged 50-60 years in good health. The conserved cysteine and the conserved F or W are not part of the CDR3 here.

12	TRBV27	TRBJ1-4	ASSFGGEYEKLF
11	TRBV19	TRBJ1-3	ASGQGAGNTIY
12	TRBV5-1	TRBJ2-1	ASKGLASYNEQF
14	TRBV11-3	TRBJ2-7	ASTRSTGGSSYEQY
12	TRBV18	TRBJ1-1	ASSSTKMNTEAF
14	TRBV12-5	TRBJ1-4	ASGYSSGTYNEKLF
13	TRBV12-5	TRBJ1-1	ASGWVFQENTEAF
16	TRBV11-2	TRBJ2-1	ASSLRTSGRGSYNEQF
13	TRBV3-1/TRBV3-2	TRBJ2-3	ASNNRDRVVDTQY
14	TRBV19	TRBJ2-5	ASSTPRAGTQETQY
11	TRBV9	TRBJ1-2	ASSVGQEYGYT
14	TRBV24-1	TRBJ2-1	ATSGGARRGSDEQF
11	TRBV5-1	TRBJ2-1	ASTMTSSNEQF
12	TRBV6-5	TRBJ2-1	ASSFSGTGNEQF
13	TRBV5-1	TRBJ2-1	ASSLGGIGNNEQF
12	TRBV15	TRBJ1-2	ATSRDPGRDGYT
11	TRBV6-5	TRBJ1-1	ASSKQGHTEAF
12	TRBV19	TRBJ1-2	ASSRGGNNYGYT
12	TRBV3-1/TRBV3-2	TRBJ1-6	ASSSDRGSSPLH
14	TRBV28	TRBJ2-1	ASTSPGSGGRNEQF
12	TRBV25-1	TRBJ1-2	ASRPPGQNYGYT
14	TRBV24-1	TRBJ2-2	ATSDFGHPNTGELF
11	TRBV4-3	TRBJ1-5	ASSPMYNQPQH
12	TRBV30	TRBJ1-2	ALEPAHSNYGYT
13	TRBV27	TRBJ2-7	ASSFSRKGQVEQY
13	TRBV4-3	TRBJ1-4	ASSQIQGRNEKLF
12	TRBV27	TRBJ2-7	ASNSPGQNYEQY
13	TRBV9	TRBJ1-3	ASSVSWCPGNTIY
10	TRBV5-6	TRBJ1-2	ASSLAEYGYT
16	TRBV5-1	TRBJ2-7	ASSLRRRSGANSYEQY
13	TRBV11-3	TRBJ2-1	ASSLDQAGRNEQF
12	TRBV3-1/TRBV3-2	TRBJ2-2	ASSPRGYTGELF
11	TRBV7-6	TRBJ1-2	ASSLTEGYGYT
11	TRBV12-3/TRBV12-4	TRBJ1-5	ASSFSPNQPQH
9	TRBV29-1	TRBJ2-7	SVRQLYEQY
17	TRBV4-3	TRBJ2-1	ASSQDFSGNHPSYNEQF
11	TRBV18	TRBJ1-6	ASSPTGNSPLH
12	TRBV5-1	TRBJ1-2	ASSLAGESYGYT
13	TRBV5-6	TRBJ1-1	ASSLQGLGNTEAF
12	TRBV27	TRBJ2-3	ASSSGLAGITQY
9	TRBV7-2	TRBJ1-3	ASSLEDTIY
13	TRBV6-5	TRBJ2-3	ASRLSGGAKDTQY
20	TRBV19	TRBJ1-4	ASSPQGQGALGLGATNEKLF
13	TRBV28	TRBJ1-2	ASRRGTEGLRGYT
11	TRBV7-2	TRBJ2-1	ASSLAPANEQF
14	TRBV5-4	TRBJ1-3	ASSVDSGFSGNTIY
16	TRBV18	TRBJ2-2	ASSPPIILRSNTGELF
12	TRBV9	TRBJ2-5	ASSKRQGQETQY
11	TRBV5-4	TRBJ2-5	ASSLGRETTQY
13	TRBV5-1	TRBJ2-1	ASSLEGLVGNEQF
12	TRBV27	TRBJ2-7	ASRDSGTPREQY
9	TRBV18	TRBJ1-1	ASSPKDGAF
17	TRBV30	TRBJ2-5	AWSVQGPAPTLQSETQY